The rows below give T cell receptor beta chains drawn from one sample of a study of blood T cell repertoires in COVID-19. Some clones are missing from TCRdb's copy, which holds only in-frame ones; the method was immunoSEQ multiplex PCR. This table holds about 280,000 clones, around 85% found once. Source material: PBMCs or T cells enriched from blood (not recorded which). The receptors originated from a woman in her forties or fifties who had recovered from COVID-19. Both conserved end residues are part of each CDR3. Each record gives: CDR3 DNA, CDR3 protein, D gene, V gene, J gene, clone size. The D gene is left open where the match is weak. Clone size, where shown, is once, few, many, or a class for clones that have expanded.

TGTGCCAGCAGCTTAGAGAGCCCGGGAGCGCGGCAGTTCTTC	CASSLESPGARQFF	NA	TRBV11-3	TRBJ2-1	NA
TGTGCCAGCAGTTTCGACAGGGCCCACGAGCAGTACTTC	CASSFDRAHEQYF	TRBD1	TRBV12-3/TRBV12-4	TRBJ2-7	NA
TGTGCCACCAGCATGACGGGGAACACTGAAGCTTTCTTT	CATSMTGNTEAFF	NA	TRBV15	TRBJ1-1	NA
TGTGCCATCAGTGGTACCGGGACAGCTAATTCACCCCTCCACTTT	CAISGTGTANSPLHF	TRBD1	TRBV10-3	TRBJ1-6	NA
TGTGCCAGCAGTTTTTCAGGCAATCAGCCCCAGCATTTT	CASSFSGNQPQHF	NA	TRBV27	TRBJ1-5	NA
TGTGCCAGCAGCGTAGGGGGCACCATCTCTGGAAACACCATATATTTT	CASSVGGTISGNTIYF	NA	TRBV9	TRBJ1-3	NA
TGTGCCAGCAGCTTGACAGGGATTTCTAATGAAAAACTGTTTTTT	CASSLTGISNEKLFF	TRBD1	TRBV7-6	TRBJ1-4	NA
TGTGCCAGCAGCTTAAGTCAGGGGAGAAGCGACGAGCAGTACTTC	CASSLSQGRSDEQYF	NA	TRBV7-3	TRBJ2-7	NA
TGTGCCAGTAGCAGCCCCTACAGGTCCTACAATGAGCAGTTCTTC	CASSSPYRSYNEQFF	NA	TRBV19	TRBJ2-1	NA
TGTGCCAGTAGTATTAAGGACAGGACAAATCAGCCCCAGCATTTT	CASSIKDRTNQPQHF	TRBD1	TRBV19	TRBJ1-5	NA
TGTGCCAGCAGCTTAGAGTACGGCGGGAGCCCCACCAGTTACAATGAGCAGTTCTTC	CASSLEYGGSPTSYNEQFF	TRBD2	TRBV11-2	TRBJ2-1	NA
TGTGCCTCCCGCGTAACAGGGGCCTCCTACGAGCAGTACTTC	CASRVTGASYEQYF	TRBD1	TRBV19	TRBJ2-7	NA
TGTGCCAGCAGCGGACAGGGGTATGGCTACACCTTC	CASSGQGYGYTF	TRBD1	TRBV2	TRBJ1-2	NA
TGTGCCAGCAGTTTTATGGCAGGGGACAATCAGCCCCAGCATTTT	CASSFMAGDNQPQHF	NA	TRBV27	TRBJ1-5	NA
TGTGCCAGCAGCCCGACCGGGACAAGCAGGAAGACCCAGTACTTC	CASSPTGTSRKTQYF	NA	TRBV28	TRBJ2-5	NA
TGTGCCATCAGTGAATCGAGGATCAAAACCATGAACACTGAAGCTTTCTTT	CAISESRIKTMNTEAFF	NA	TRBV10-3	TRBJ1-1	NA
TGTGCCATCAGTGGGACGCAGAGGGGGGGATCCTACGAGCAGTACTTC	CAISGTQRGGSYEQYF	NA	TRBV10-3	TRBJ2-7	NA
TGCGCCAGCAGTCACAACCAGGGTATCACTGAAGCTTTCTTT	CASSHNQGITEAFF	NA	TRBV10-1	TRBJ1-1	NA
TGTGCCAGCAGTATAGGACTAGCGGGAGATACGCAGTATTTT	CASSIGLAGDTQYF	TRBD2	TRBV6-5	TRBJ2-3	NA
TGTGCCAGCAGTGATGGGACTAGCGGGGTAAGGCAGTATTTT	CASSDGTSGVRQYF	TRBD2	TRBV2	TRBJ2-3	NA
TGTGCCAGCAGACCGGGCAGGGATAGCATTCAGCCCCAGCATTTT	CASRPGRDSIQPQHF	NA	TRBV2	TRBJ1-5	NA
TGTGCCAGTAGATTAGACGGGGACAGGGGGTATCTGTTTTTT	CASRLDGDRGYLFF	TRBD1	TRBV19	TRBJ2-2	NA
TGTGCCAGCAGCTTGGGGACAGGACGCTTCTACGAGCAGTACTTC	CASSLGTGRFYEQYF	TRBD1	TRBV5-6	TRBJ2-7	once
TGTGCCAGCAGACCCACCGGCGGGGAGCTGTTTTTT	CASRPTGGELFF	NA	TRBV27	TRBJ2-2	NA
TGTGCCAGCAGCCCGATGCGGGGGTGGGAGACCCAGTACTTC	CASSPMRGWETQYF	TRBD2	TRBV7-7	TRBJ2-5	NA
TGCGCCAGCAGCCAAGTCGGAGTAGGAAACACCATATATTTT	CASSQVGVGNTIYF	NA	TRBV4-1	TRBJ1-3	NA
TGTGCCAGCAGGGGCGGGACAGCGAATCAGCCCCAGCATTTT	CASRGGTANQPQHF	TRBD1	TRBV2	TRBJ1-5	NA
TGCGCCAGCAGCAACAACAGGGGGAGCTCCTACAATGAGCAGTTCTTC	CASSNNRGSSYNEQFF	TRBD1	TRBV5-1	TRBJ2-1	NA
TGTGCCAGCAGCTTGGTAGGAGGGTTTGACCAGTACTTC	CASSLVGGFDQYF	NA	TRBV5-6	TRBJ2-5	once
TGTGCCAGCAGTTTACTAAACCATGAGCAGTTCTTC	CASSLLNHEQFF	NA	TRBV28	TRBJ2-1	NA
TGTGCCAGCAGTGGCGACAGGAGGGAGACCCAGTACTTC	CASSGDRRETQYF	NA	TRBV12-3/TRBV12-4	TRBJ2-5	NA
TGTGCCAGCAGCGTACGTAGCGTTAGAATCCTTCAGTACTTC	CASSVRSVRILQYF	NA	TRBV9	TRBJ2-4	NA
TGTGCCAGCTCACCTGCCGGGACTAGCATTGGTGAGCAGTTCTTC	CASSPAGTSIGEQFF	TRBD2	TRBV18	TRBJ2-1	NA
TGCAGCGTTGAGGACACTACGTACAATGAGCAGTTCTTC	CSVEDTTYNEQFF	NA	TRBV29-1	TRBJ2-1	NA
TGCGCCAGCAGCCAAGATCCTCCCCAGCCCCAGCATTTT	CASSQDPPQPQHF	NA	TRBV4-1	TRBJ1-5	NA
TGTGCCAGCAGCTTAGCTGGGACTACTGGGGCCAACGTCCTGACTTTC	CASSLAGTTGANVLTF	TRBD2	TRBV7-2	TRBJ2-6	NA
TGTGCCTGGAGTGGAGGGGCCGGGACACTATATGAAGCTTTCTTT	CAWSGGAGTLYEAFF	NA	TRBV30	TRBJ1-1	NA
TGTGCCAGCAGCTTTCCCGGGACACACAGTGGCTACACCTTC	CASSFPGTHSGYTF	NA	TRBV5-6	TRBJ1-2	NA
TGTGCCACCAGCAGGGGACAGCATTATGGCCTCTCTGGGGCCAACGTCCTGACTTTC	CATSRGQHYGLSGANVLTF	TRBD1	TRBV15	TRBJ2-6	NA
TGTGCCAGCAGCTCCGGGATCCAAGCTAACAATGAGCAGTTCTTC	CASSSGIQANNEQFF	NA	TRBV7-3	TRBJ2-1	NA
TGTGCCAGCAGCCACGGGGGATACAATGAGCAGTTCTTC	CASSHGGYNEQFF	NA	TRBV11-3	TRBJ2-1	NA
TGTGCCAGTAGTAGCGGGAGCTCCTACAATGAGCAGTTCTTC	CASSSGSSYNEQFF	TRBD2	TRBV19	TRBJ2-1	few
TGTGCCAGCAGCTCCTTTAGGGGGATGGACTCCTATGGCTACACCTTC	CASSSFRGMDSYGYTF	NA	TRBV7-9	TRBJ1-2	NA
TGTGCCAGCTCACCGGACAGGGACGAGCAGTACTTC	CASSPDRDEQYF	TRBD1	TRBV18	TRBJ2-7	NA
TGTGCCTGGAGACCCGACAGCCTCTATGGCTACACCTTC	CAWRPDSLYGYTF	NA	TRBV30	TRBJ1-2	few
TGTGCCAGCAGTTTAAGGGAGGGTGAGCAGTTCTTC	CASSLREGEQFF	TRBD2	TRBV12-3/TRBV12-4	TRBJ2-1	NA
TGTGCCAGTAGTATAGTGGGGACAGGGGGGGGAGAGACCCAGTACTTC	CASSIVGTGGGETQYF	TRBD1	TRBV19	TRBJ2-5	NA
TGTGCCAGCAGCTTCTCAGGGCAGACTGAAGCTTTCTTT	CASSFSGQTEAFF	NA	TRBV11-3	TRBJ1-1	NA
TGTGCCAGCAGCGTAGAAAGGGGTGGACAGGAGCAGTTCTTC	CASSVERGGQEQFF	NA	TRBV9	TRBJ2-1	NA
TGTGCCAGCAAAGCGGGATACACCGGGGAGCTGTTTTTT	CASKAGYTGELFF	TRBD2	TRBV6-5	TRBJ2-2	NA
TGTGCCAGCAGTTTAAGCTTCCGGGGAAATGAAAAACTGTTTTTT	CASSLSFRGNEKLFF	NA	TRBV27	TRBJ1-4	NA
TGTGCCAGCAGCTTACAGGGGGAGAACACTGAAGCTTTCTTT	CASSLQGENTEAFF	TRBD1	TRBV7-9	TRBJ1-1	NA
TGTGCCAGCTCACCACCGACTAGCGGGAGATCCTTCGAGCAGTACTTC	CASSPPTSGRSFEQYF	TRBD2	TRBV18	TRBJ2-7	NA
TGTGCCAGCAGCGTTGGGGACAGGGCAACTAATGAAAAACTGTTTTTT	CASSVGDRATNEKLFF	TRBD1	TRBV9	TRBJ1-4	NA